This T cell receptor beta chain was sequenced during a study of cytomegalovirus exposure and HLA in healthy donors. Study background: Genotyping showed 75% to 90% of hundreds of donors falling in the Caucasian-associated ancestry cluster. The study, taken as a whole, reports: Beyond CMV serostatus, there was no information to go on about immune exposure.

PCR primers comprised 60 Vbeta and 13 Jbeta primers. The table came from immunoSEQ multiplex PCR; TCRdb's copy has only in-frame clones and leaves some out. The repertoire has 150,000 or so clones, 75% to 85% of them found once; the top ten carry 4.9%. Notes on this clone: Antigen specificity is unknown.

CDR1 SGHNT and CDR2 YYREEE come from the germline V gene (reference sequence). With 2 bases removed from V and 9 bases from J, the gap between germline ends came to 15 bases. This CDR3 has 15 amino acids. This chain connects TRBV5-4 to TRBJ1-6, with D maybe TRBD1 (5 bases). The source of this sequence is a woman between 18 and 29 years old in good health and CMV-seropositive. Sequencing was done on a sample of PBMCs. In nucleotides, the CDR3 is TGTGCCAGCAGCTTTGGGGCGCCGGTTGGTTCACCCCTCCACTTT. Translating gives CASSFGAPVGSPLHF.